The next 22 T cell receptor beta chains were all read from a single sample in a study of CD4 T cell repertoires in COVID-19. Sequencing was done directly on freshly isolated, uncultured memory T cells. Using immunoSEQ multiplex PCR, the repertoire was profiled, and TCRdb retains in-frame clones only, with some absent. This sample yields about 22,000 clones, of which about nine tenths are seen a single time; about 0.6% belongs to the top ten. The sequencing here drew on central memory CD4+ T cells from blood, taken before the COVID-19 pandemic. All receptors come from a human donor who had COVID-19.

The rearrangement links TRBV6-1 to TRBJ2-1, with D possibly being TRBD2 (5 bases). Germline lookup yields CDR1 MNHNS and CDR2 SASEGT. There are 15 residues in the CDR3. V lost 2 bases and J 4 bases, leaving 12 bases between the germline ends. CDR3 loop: CASSESGGEYNEQFF. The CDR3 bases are TGTGCCAGCAGTGAATCTGGTGGGGAGTACAATGAGCAGTTCTTC.

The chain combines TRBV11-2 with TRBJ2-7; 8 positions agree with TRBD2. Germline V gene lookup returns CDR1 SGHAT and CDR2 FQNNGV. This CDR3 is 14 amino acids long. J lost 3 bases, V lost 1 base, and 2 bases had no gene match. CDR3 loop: CASSLAGGSYEQYF. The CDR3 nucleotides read TGTGCCAGCAGCTTAGCGGGAGGGAGCTACGAGCAGTACTTC.

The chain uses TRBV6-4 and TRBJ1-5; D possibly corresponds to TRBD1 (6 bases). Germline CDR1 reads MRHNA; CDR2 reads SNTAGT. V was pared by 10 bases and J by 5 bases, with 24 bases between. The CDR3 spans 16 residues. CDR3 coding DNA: TGTGCCAACATTAAGCGAACAGGGCCAAGGGATCAGCCCCAGCATTTT. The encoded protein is CANIKRTGPRDQPQHF.

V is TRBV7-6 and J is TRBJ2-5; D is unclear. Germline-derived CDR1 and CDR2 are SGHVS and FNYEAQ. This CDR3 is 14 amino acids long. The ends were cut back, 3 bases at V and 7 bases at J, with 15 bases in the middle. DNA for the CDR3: TGTGCCAGCAGCTTGGGTGCTCAGGCTACGACCCAGTACTTC. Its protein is CASSLGAQATTQYF.

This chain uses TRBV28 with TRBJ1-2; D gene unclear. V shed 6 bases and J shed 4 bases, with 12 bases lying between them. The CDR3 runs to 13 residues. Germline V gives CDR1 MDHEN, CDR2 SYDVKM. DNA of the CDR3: TGTGCCAGCAGGCCAACAGCAAGCTATGGCTACACCTTC. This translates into CASRPTASYGYTF.

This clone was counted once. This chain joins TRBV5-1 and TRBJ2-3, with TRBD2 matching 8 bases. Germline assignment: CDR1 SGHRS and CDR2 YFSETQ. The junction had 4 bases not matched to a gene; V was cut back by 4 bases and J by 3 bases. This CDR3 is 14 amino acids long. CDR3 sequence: CASSRRGETDTQYF. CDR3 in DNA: TGCGCCAGCAGCCGGCGGGGGGAAACAGATACGCAGTATTTT.

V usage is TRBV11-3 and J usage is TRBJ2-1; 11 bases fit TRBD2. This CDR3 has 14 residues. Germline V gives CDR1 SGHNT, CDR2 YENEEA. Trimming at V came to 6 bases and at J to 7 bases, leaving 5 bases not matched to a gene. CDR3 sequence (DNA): TGTGCCAGCAGTAGCGGGGGGGCTTTAAATGAGCAGTTCTTC. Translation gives CASSSGGALNEQFF.

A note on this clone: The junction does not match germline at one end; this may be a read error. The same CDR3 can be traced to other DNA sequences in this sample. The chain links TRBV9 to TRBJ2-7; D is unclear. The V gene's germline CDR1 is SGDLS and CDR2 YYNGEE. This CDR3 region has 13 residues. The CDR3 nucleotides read TGTGCCAGCAGCGTAAGTGAGCCCTATGAGCAGTACTTC. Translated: CASSVSEPYEQYF.

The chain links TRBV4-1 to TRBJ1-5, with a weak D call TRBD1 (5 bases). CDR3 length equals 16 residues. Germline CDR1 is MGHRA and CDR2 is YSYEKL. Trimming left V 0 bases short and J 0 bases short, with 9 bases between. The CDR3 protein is CASSQDRVVSNQPQHF. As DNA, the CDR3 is TGCGCCAGCAGCCAAGACAGGGTAGTTAGCAATCAGCCCCAGCATTTT.

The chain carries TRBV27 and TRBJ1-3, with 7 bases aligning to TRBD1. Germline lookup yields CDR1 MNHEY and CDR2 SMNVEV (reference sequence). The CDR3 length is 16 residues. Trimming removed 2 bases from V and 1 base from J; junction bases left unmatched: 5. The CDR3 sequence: CASSLVAGGSGNTIYF. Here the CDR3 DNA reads TGTGCCAGCAGTTTAGTAGCAGGGGGATCTGGAAACACCATATATTTT.

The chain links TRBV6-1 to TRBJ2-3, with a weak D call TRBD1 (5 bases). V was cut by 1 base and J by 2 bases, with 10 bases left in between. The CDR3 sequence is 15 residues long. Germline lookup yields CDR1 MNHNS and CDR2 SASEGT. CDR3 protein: CASSEGATDTDTQYF. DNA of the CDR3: TGTGCCAGCAGTGAAGGAGCGACAGACACAGATACGCAGTATTTT.

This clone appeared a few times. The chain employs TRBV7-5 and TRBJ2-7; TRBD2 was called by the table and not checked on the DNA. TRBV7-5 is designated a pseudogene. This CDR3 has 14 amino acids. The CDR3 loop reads CARSHPGSWYEQYF. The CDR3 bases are TGTGCCAGAAGCCACCCTGGTAGTTGGTACGAGCAGTACTTC.

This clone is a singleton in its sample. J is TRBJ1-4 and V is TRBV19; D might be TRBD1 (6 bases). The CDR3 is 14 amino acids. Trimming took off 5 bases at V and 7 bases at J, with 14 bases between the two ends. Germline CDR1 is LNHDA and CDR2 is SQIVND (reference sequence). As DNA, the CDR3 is TGTGCCAGTAGTGCAACAGGGCCATTTGAAAAACTGTTTTTT. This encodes CASSATGPFEKLFF.

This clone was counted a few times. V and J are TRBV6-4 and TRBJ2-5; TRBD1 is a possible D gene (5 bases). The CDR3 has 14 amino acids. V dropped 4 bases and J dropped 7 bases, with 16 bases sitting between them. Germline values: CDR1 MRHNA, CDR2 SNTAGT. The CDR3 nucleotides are TGTGCCAGCAGTGCCCAGACAGATTCAGGGACCCAGTACTTC. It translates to CASSAQTDSGTQYF.

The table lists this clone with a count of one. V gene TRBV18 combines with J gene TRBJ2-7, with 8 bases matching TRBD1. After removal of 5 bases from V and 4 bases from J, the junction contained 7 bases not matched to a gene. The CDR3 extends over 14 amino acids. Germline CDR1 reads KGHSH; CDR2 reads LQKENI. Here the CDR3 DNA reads TGTGCCAGCTCATCAGGACAGGGCTTTTACGAGCAGTACTTC. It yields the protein CASSSGQGFYEQYF.

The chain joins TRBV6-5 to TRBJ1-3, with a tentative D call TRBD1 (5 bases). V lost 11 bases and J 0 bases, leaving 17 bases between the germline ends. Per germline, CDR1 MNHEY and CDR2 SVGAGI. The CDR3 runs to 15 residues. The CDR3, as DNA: TGTGCCTCCCGCCGGGGGGGAAACTCTGGAAACACCATATATTTT. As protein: CASRRGGNSGNTIYF.

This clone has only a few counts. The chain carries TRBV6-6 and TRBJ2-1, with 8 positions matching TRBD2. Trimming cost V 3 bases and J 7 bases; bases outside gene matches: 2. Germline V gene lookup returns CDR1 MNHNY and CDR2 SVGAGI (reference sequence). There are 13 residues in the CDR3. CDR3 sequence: CASSYSGENEQFF. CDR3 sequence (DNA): TGTGCCAGCAGTTATAGCGGGGAGAATGAGCAGTTCTTC.

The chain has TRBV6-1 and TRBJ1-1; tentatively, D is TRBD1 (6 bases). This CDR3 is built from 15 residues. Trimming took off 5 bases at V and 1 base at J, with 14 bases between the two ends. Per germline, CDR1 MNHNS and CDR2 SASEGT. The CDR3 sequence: CASSSQGRENTEAFF. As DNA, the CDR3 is TGTGCCAGCAGTTCCCAGGGGAGAGAGAACACTGAAGCTTTCTTT.

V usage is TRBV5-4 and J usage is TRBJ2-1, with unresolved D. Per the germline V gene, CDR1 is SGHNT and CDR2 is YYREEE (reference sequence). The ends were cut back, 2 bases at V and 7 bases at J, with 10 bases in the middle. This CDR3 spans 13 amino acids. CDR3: CASSFRSKNEQFF. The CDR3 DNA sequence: TGTGCCAGCAGCTTCAGATCCAAGAATGAGCAGTTCTTC.

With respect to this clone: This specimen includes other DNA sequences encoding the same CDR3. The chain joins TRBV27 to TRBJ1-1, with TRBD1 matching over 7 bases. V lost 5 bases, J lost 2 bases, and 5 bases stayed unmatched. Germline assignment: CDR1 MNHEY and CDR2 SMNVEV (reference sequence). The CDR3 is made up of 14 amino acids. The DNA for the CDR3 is TGTGCCAGCAGTACCCGACAGGGAAACACTGAAGCTTTCTTT. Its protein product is CASSTRQGNTEAFF.

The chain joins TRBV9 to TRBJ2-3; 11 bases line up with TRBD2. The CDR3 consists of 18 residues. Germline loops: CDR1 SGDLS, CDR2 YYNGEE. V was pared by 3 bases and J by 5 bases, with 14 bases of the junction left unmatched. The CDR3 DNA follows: TGTGCCAGCAGCGCCTCCCTTGTGGGACTAGCGGACTTAGATACGCAGTATTTT. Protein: CASSASLVGLADLDTQYF.

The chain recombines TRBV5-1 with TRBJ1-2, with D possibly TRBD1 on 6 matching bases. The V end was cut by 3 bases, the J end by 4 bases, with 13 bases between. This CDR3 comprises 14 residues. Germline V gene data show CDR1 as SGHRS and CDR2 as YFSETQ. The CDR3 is CASSSGQSPYGYTF. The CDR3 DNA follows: TGCGCCAGCAGCTCCGGACAGAGCCCCTATGGCTACACCTTC.